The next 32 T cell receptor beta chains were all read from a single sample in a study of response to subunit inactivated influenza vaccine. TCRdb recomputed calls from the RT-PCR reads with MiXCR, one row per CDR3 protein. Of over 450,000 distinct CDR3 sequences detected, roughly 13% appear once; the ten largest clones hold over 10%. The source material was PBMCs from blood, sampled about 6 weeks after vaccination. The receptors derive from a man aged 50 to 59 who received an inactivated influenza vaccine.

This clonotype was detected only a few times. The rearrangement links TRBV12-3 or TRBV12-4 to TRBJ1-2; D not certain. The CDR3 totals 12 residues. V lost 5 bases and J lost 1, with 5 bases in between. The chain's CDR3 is CASSPNNYGYTF. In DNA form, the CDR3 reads TGTGCCAGCAGTCCGAATAACTATGGCTACACCTTC.

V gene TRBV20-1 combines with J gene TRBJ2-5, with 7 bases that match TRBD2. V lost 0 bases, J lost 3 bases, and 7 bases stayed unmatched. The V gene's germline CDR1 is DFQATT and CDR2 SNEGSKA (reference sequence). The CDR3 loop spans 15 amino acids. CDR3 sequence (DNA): TGCAGTGCTAGAGATGGGGCGGGAGTAGAAGAGACCCAGTACTTC. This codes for CSARDGAGVEETQYF.

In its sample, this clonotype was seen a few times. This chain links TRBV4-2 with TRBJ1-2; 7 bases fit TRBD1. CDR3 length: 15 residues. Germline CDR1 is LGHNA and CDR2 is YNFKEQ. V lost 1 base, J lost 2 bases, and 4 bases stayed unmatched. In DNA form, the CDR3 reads TGTGCCAGCAGCCAAGCGGGACAGATGAACTATGGCTACACCTTC. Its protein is CASSQAGQMNYGYTF.

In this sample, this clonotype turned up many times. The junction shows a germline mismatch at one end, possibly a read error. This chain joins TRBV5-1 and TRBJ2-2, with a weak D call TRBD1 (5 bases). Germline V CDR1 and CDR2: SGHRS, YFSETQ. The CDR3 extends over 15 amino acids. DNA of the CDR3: TGCGCCAGCAGCTTTGGCAGGGCGAACAGCGGGGAGCTGTTTTTT. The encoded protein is CASSFGRANSGELFF.

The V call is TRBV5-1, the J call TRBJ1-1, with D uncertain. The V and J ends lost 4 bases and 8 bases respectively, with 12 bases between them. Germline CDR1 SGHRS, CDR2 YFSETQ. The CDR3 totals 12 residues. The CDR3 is CASSPDVPEAFF. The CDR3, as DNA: TGCGCCAGCAGCCCAGACGTGCCCGAAGCTTTCTTT.

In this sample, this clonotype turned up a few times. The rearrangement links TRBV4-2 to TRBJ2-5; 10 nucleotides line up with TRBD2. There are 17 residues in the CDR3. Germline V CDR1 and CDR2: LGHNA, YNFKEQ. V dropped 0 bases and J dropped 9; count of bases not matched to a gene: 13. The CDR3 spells CASSQEAGGLSPWSQYF. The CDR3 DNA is TGTGCCAGCAGCCAAGAAGCGGGGGGGCTCTCGCCGTGGTCCCAGTACTTC.

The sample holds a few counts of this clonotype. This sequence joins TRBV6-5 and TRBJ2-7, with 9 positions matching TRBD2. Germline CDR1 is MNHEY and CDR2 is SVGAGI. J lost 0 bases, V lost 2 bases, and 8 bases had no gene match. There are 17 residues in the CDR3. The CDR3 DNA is TGTGCCAGCAGTTACCGTGGGGCTAGCGGGACCTCCTACGAGCAGTACTTC. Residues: CASSYRGASGTSYEQYF.

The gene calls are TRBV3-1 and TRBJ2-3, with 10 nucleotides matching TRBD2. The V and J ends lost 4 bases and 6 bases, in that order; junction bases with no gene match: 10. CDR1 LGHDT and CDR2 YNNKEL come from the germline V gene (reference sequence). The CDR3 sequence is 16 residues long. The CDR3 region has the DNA TGTGCCAGCAGCCCGACCGTAGCGGGGGGCCTTGATACGCAGTATTTT. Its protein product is CASSPTVAGGLDTQYF.

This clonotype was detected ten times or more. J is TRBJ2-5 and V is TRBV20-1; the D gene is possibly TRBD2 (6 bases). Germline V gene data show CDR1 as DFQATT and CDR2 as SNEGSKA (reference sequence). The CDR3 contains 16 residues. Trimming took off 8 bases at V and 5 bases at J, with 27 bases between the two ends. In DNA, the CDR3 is TGCAGTCCCAACACTTCGTGGGGAGGATGCTGTGAGACCCAGTACTTC. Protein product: CSPNTSWGGCCETQYF.

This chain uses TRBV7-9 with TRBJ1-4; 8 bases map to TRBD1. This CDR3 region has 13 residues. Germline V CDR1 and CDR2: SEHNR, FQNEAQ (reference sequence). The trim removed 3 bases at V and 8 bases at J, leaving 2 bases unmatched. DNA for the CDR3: TGTGCCAGCAGCTTCGGGACAGGCGAAAAACTGTTTTTT. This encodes CASSFGTGEKLFF. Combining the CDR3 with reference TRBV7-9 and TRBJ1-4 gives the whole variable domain DTGVSQNPRHKITKRGQNVTFRCDPISEHNRLYWYRQTLGQGPEFLTYFQNEAQLEKSRLLSDRFSAERPKGSFSTLEIQRTEQGDSAMYLCASSFGTGEKLFFGSGTQLSVL.

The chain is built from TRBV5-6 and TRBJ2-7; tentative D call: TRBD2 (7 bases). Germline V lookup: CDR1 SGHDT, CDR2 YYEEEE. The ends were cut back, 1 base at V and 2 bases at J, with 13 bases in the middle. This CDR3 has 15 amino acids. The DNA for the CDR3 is TGTGCCAGCAGCTTGATCGAAGGGGGGGCCTACGAGCAGTACTTC. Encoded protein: CASSLIEGGAYEQYF. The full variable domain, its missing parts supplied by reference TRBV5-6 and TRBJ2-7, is DAGVTQSPTHLIKTRGQQVTLRCSPKSGHDTVSWYQQALGQGPQFIFQYYEEEERQRGNFPDRFSGHQFPNYSSELNVNALLLGDSALYLCASSLIEGGAYEQYFGPGTRLTVT.

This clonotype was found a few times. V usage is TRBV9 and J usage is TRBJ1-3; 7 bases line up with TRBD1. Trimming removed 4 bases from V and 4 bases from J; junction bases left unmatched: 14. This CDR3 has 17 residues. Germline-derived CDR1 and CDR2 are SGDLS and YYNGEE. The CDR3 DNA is TGTGCCAGCAGCTACGGGGCAGGGGGTTCAGGGGGAAACACCATATATTTT. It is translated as CASSYGAGGSGGNTIYF.

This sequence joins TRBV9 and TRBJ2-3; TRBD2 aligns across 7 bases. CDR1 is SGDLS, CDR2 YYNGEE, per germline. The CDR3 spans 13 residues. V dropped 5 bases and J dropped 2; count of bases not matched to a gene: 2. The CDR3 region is CASRGLLTDTQYF. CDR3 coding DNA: TGTGCCAGCAGGGGACTACTCACAGATACGCAGTATTTT. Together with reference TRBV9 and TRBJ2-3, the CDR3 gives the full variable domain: DSGVTQTPKHLITATGQRVTLRCSPRSGDLSVYWYQQSLDQGLQFLIQYYNGEERAKGNILERFSAQQFPDLHSELNLSSLELGDSALYFCASRGLLTDTQYFGPGTRLTVL.

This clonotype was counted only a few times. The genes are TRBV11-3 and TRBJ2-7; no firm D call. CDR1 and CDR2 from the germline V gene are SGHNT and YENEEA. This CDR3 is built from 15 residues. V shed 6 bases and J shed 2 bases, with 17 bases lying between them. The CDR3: CASRHRTPLPYEQYF. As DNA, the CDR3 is TGTGCCAGCAGACATAGGACCCCCCTCCCCTACGAGCAGTACTTC.

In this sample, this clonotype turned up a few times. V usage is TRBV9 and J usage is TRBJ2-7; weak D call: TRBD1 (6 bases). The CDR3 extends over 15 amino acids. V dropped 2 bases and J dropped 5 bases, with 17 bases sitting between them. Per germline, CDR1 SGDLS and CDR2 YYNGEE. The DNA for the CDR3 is TGTGCCAGCAGCGTTTACGGTCAGGGGCAACACGAGCAGTACTTC. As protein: CASSVYGQGQHEQYF.

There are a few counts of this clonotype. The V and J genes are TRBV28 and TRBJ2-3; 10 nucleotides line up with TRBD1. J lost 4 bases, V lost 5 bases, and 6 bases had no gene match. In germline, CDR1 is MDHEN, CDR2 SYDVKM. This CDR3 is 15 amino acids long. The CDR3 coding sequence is TGTGCCAGCAGTCCACCGGGACAGGGGTCAGATACGCAGTATTTT. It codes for CASSPPGQGSDTQYF.

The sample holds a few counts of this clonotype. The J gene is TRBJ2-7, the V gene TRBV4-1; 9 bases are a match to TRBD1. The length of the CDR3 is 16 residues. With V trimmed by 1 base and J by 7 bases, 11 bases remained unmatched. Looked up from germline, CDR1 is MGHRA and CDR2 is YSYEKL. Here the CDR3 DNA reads TGCGCCAGCAGCCAAGGGCCGACAGGGGGGTTTGGGGAGCAGTACTTC. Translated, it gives CASSQGPTGGFGEQYF.

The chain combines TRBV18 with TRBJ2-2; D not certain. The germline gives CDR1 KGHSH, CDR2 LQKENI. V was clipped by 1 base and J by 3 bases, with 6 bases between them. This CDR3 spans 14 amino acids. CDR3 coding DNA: TGTGCCAGCTCACCACGCGAGGACACCGGGGAGCTGTTTTTT. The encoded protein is CASSPREDTGELFF. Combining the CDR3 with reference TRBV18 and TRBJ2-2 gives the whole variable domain NAGVMQNPRHLVRRRGQEARLRCSPMKGHSHVYWYRQLPEEGLKFMVYLQKENIIDESGMPKERFSAEFPKEGPSILRIQQVVRGDSAAYFCASSPREDTGELFFGEGSRLTVL.

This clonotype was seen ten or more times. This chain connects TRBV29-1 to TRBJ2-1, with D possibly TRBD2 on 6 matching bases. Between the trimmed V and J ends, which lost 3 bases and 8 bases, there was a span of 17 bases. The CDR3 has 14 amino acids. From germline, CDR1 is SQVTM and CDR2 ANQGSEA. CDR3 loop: CSVELLARNYEQFF. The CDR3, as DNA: TGCAGCGTTGAGCTCCTAGCGAGAAACTATGAGCAGTTCTTC.

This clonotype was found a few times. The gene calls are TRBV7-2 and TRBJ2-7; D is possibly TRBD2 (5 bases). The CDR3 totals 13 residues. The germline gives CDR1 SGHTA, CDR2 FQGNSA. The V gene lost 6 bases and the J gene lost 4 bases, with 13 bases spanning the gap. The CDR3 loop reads CASSTGFGYEQYF. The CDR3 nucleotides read TGTGCCAGCAGTACGGGATTCGGGTACGAGCAGTACTTC.

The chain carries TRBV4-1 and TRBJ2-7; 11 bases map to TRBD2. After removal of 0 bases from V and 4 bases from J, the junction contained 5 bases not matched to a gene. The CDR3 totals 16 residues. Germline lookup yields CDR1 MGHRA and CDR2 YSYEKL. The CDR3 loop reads CASSQDAASGRYEQYF. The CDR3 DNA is TGCGCCAGCAGCCAAGATGCTGCTAGCGGGAGGTACGAGCAGTACTTC.

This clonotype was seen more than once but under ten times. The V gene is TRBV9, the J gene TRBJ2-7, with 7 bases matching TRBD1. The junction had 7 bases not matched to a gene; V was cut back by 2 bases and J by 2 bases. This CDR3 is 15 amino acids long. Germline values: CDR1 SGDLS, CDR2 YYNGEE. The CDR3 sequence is CASSVSGTEAYEQYF. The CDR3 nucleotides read TGTGCCAGCAGCGTTTCCGGGACAGAAGCCTACGAGCAGTACTTC.

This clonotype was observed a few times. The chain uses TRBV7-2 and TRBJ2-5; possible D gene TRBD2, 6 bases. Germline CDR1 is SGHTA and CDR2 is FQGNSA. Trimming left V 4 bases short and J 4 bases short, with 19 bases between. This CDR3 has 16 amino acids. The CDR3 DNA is TGTGCCAGCAGCTCCCTCTTGACCGGGAGAAGAGAGACCCAGTACTTC. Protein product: CASSSLLTGRRETQYF.

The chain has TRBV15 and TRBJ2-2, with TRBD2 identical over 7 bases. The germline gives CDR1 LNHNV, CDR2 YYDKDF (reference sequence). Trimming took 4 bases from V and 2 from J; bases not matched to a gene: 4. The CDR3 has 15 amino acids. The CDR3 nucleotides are TGTGCCACCAGCAAGGGAGGGGCCAACACCGGGGAGCTGTTTTTT. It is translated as CATSKGGANTGELFF. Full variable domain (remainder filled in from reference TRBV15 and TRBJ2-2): DAMVIQNPRYQVTQFGKPVTLSCSQTLNHNVMYWYQQKSSQAPKLLFHYYDKDFNNEADTPDNFQSRRPNTSFCFLDIRSPGLGDTAMYLCATSKGGANTGELFFGEGSRLTVL.

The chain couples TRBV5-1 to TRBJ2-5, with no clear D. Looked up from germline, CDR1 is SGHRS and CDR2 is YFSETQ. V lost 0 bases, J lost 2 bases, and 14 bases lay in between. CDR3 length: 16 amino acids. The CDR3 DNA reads TGCGCCAGCAGCTTGGTTAGGGAAGTTGGGCAAGAGACCCAGTACTTC. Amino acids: CASSLVREVGQETQYF.

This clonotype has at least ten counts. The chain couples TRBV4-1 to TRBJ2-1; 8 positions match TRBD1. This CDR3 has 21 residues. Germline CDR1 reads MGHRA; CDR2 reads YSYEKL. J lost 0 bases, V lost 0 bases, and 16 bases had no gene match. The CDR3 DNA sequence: TGCGCCAGCAGCCAAGAAAGAGTTCGAGACAGGGGCTTTAGCTCCTACAATGAGCAGTTCTTC. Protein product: CASSQERVRDRGFSSYNEQFF.

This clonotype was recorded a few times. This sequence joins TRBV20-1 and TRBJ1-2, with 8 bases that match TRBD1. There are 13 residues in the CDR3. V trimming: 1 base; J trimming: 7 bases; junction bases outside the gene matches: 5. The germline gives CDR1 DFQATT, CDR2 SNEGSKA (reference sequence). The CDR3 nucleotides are TGCAGTGCTAGAGCCGGACAGGGCATTGGCTACACCTTC. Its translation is CSARAGQGIGYTF.

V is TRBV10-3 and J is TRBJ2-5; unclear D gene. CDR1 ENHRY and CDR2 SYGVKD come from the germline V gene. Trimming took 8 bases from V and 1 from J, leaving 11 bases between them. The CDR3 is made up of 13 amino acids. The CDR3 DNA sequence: TGTGCCATCGGCCAACCTGGCCAAGAGACCCAGTACTTC. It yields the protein CAIGQPGQETQYF.

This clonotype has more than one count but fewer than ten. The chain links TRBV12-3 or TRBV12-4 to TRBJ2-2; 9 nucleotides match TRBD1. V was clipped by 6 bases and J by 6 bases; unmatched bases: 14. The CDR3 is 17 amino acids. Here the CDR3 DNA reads TGTGCCAGCAGGTCTACGGGACAGGGACCCCTCGCCGGGGAGCTGTTTTTT. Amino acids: CASRSTGQGPLAGELFF.

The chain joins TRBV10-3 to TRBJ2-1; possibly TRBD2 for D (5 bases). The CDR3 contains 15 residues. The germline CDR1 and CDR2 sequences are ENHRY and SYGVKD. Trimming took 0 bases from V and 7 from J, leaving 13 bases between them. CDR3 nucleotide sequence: TGTGCCATCAGTGAGTCGGTAGGGAGAGGTAATGAGCAGTTCTTC. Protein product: CAISESVGRGNEQFF.

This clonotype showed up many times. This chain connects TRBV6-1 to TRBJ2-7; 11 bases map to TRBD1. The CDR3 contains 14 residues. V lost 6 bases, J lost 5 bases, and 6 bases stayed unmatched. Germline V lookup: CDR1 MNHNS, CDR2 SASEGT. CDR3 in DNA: TGTGCCAGCAGCGGACAGGGGGCGGAGGACGAGCAGTACTTC. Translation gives CASSGQGAEDEQYF.

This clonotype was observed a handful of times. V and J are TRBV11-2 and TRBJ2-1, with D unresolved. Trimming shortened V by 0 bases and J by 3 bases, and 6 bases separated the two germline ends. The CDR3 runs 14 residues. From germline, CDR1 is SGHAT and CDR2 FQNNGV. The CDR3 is CASSLEPIYNEQFF. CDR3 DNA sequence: TGTGCCAGCAGCTTAGAACCTATCTACAATGAGCAGTTCTTC.